This T cell receptor (beta chain) was sequenced during a study of cytomegalovirus exposure and HLA in healthy donors. With 60 Vbeta and 13 Jbeta primers, the PCR was carried out. The protocol was immunoSEQ multiplex PCR, while the TCRdb copy is restricted to in-frame clones and leaves out a portion. The sample has over 200,000 clones, approximately 82% seen once. CDR1 is SQVTM, CDR2 ANQGSEA, per germline. The CDR3 covers 12 residues. V gave up 7 bases and J gave up 6 bases; unmatched junction bases: 8. The sample comprised PBMCs. The J gene is TRBJ2-7, the V gene TRBV29-1; TRBD1 aligns across 8 bases. The source of this sequence is a middle-aged woman in good health and CMV-seronegative. The CDR3 DNA is TGCAGCGCTGCAGGGGGCTCGTCCGAGCAGTACTTC. It yields the protein CSAAGGSSEQYF.